Each of the 27 T cell receptor beta chains below was sequenced from the same sample in a study of blood T cell repertoires in COVID-19 (dated by TCRdb to 2019 to 2021). Library construction relied on the immunoSEQ multiplex PCR assay. The immuneACCESS repertoire file appears here via TCRdb, limited to in-frame rearrangements. These files lack a portion of the clones; in checked studies, under half of the deficit traces to unresolved V genes, and the cause of the others is not known. This sample is represented by 85,000 to 100,000 clones; less than 85% of them were singletons. Of the sample, roughly 18% is held by the ten largest clones. Sequencing used peripheral blood. These receptors all come from a woman of 80 years or more with active or convalescent COVID-19.

This clone was counted once. The chain's CDR3 is CASSLLSSGSQETQYF. The CDR3 DNA sequence: TGTGCCAGCAGCTTATTATCCAGCGGGAGCCAAGAGACCCAGTACTTC. This chain connects TRBV11-2 to TRBJ2-5, with 8 bases matching TRBD2. Germline values: CDR1 SGHAT, CDR2 FQNNGV. This CDR3 comprises 16 residues. Trimming at V came to 2 bases and at J to 1 base, leaving 6 bases not matched to a gene.

The V call is TRBV9, the J call TRBJ2-5; 9 bases align to TRBD2. The junction had 1 base not matched to a gene; V was cut back by 2 bases and J by 5 bases. The germline V gene encodes CDR1 SGDLS and CDR2 YYNGEE. The CDR3 extends over 13 amino acids. CDR3 DNA: TGTGCCAGCAGCGTCACTAGCGGGGAGACCCAGTACTTC. It codes for CASSVTSGETQYF.

V and J are TRBV19 and TRBJ1-6, with a possible D match to TRBD1 (5 bases). Trimming left V 8 bases short and J 7 bases short, with 18 bases between. The CDR3 is made up of 15 amino acids. The germline V gene has CDR1 LNHDA and CDR2 SQIVND (reference sequence). The CDR3, as DNA: TGTGCCAGTTCGTGGCAGGGTAGGAAAAATTCACCCCTCCACTTT. As protein: CASSWQGRKNSPLHF.

This chain links TRBV18 with TRBJ1-1, with 7 bases fitting TRBD1. This CDR3 region has 15 residues. V shed 1 base and J 1 base; nucleotides not matched to a gene: 3. Germline V gene sequence: CDR1 KGHSH, CDR2 LQKENI. CDR3 loop: CASSPLQGPNTEAFF. CDR3 DNA sequence: TGTGCCAGCTCACCACTACAGGGGCCGAACACTGAAGCTTTCTTT.

The genes are TRBV30 and TRBJ2-5; unclear D gene. The CDR3 contains 15 residues. V lost 3 bases and J 7 bases, leaving 21 bases between the germline ends. The germline V gene has CDR1 GTSNPN and CDR2 SVGIG (reference sequence). DNA for the CDR3: TGTGCCTGGAGGCCTATGGAGAGTCGCAAGGTGACCCAGTACTTC. It is translated as CAWRPMESRKVTQYF.

The J gene is TRBJ1-5, the V gene TRBV12-3 or TRBV12-4, with no clear D. V lost 2 bases to trimming and J lost 6 bases, with 8 bases between them. This CDR3 contains 13 residues. CDR3 bases: TGTGCCAGCAGTTTAATGTCCCTTCAGCCCCAGCATTTT. Translating gives CASSLMSLQPQHF.

A note on this clone: Other DNA sequences from this sample encode an identical CDR3 as well. The chain is built from TRBV5-1 and TRBJ2-3, with D possibly matching TRBD1 (5 bases). The CDR3 length is 15 residues. Trimming shortened V by 1 base and J by 2 bases, and 11 bases separated the two germline ends. Germline CDR1 SGHRS, CDR2 YFSETQ. The CDR3 here is CASSLPQGVTDTQYF. The CDR3 region has the DNA TGCGCCAGCAGCTTGCCCCAGGGTGTCACAGATACGCAGTATTTT. Full variable domain (missing parts from reference TRBV5-1 and TRBJ2-3): KAGVTQTPRYLIKTRGQQVTLSCSPISGHRSVSWYQQTPGQGLQFLFEYFSETQRNKGNFPGRFSGRQFSNSRSEMNVSTLELGDSALYLCASSLPQGVTDTQYFGPGTRLTVL.

The V call is TRBV7-6, the J call TRBJ1-2, with 10 bases that match TRBD1. The CDR3 is made up of 13 amino acids. Germline CDR1 reads SGHVS; CDR2 reads FNYEAQ. With V trimmed by 4 bases and J by 6 bases, 2 bases remained unmatched. The CDR3 nucleotides are TGTGCCAGCAGCTCGACAGGGGGCAATGGCTACACCTTC. Translating gives CASSSTGGNGYTF. The full variable domain, completed using reference TRBV7-6 and TRBJ1-2, is GAGVSQSPRYKVTKRGQDVALRCDPISGHVSLYWYRQALGQGPEFLTYFNYEAQQDKSGLPNDRFSAERPEGSISTLTIQRTEQRDSAMYRCASSSTGGNGYTFGSGTRLTVV.

The gene calls are TRBV27 and TRBJ1-1; possible D gene TRBD1, 5 bases. In germline, CDR1 is MNHEY, CDR2 SMNVEV (reference sequence). Trimming removed 3 bases at V and 5 bases at J, with 10 bases between. The length of the CDR3 is 13 residues. Here the CDR3 DNA reads TGTGCCAGCAGTTTTTCTAGGGGAACTGAAGCTTTCTTT. Its translation: CASSFSRGTEAFF.

The rearrangement uses TRBV21-1 and TRBJ2-1; TRBD2, the D gene given by the table, was not confirmed from the DNA. TRBV21-1 is listed as a pseudogene. This CDR3 is built from 15 residues. CDR3 loop: CASSPLAGVYNEQFF. The CDR3 DNA reads as TGTGCCAGCAGCCCACTAGCGGGGGTCTACAATGAGCAGTTCTTC.

This sequence joins TRBV6-5 and TRBJ2-7, with 9 positions matching TRBD1. The germline CDR1 and CDR2 sequences are MNHEY and SVGAGI. After removal of 6 bases from V and 1 base from J, the junction contained 4 bases not matched to a gene. The CDR3 is 14 residues long. The CDR3 loop is CASSLTGGSYEQYF. DNA of the CDR3: TGTGCCAGCAGCTTGACAGGGGGGTCCTACGAGCAGTACTTC.

This clone was observed many times. The chain links TRBV6-5 to TRBJ2-1; TRBD1 might be the D (6 bases). CDR1 is MNHEY, CDR2 SVGAGI, per germline. V gave up 8 bases and J gave up 5 bases, with 19 bases separating them. The CDR3 has 15 residues. CDR3 region: CASLYTGTSNNEQFF. In nucleotides, the CDR3 is TGTGCCAGCCTTTATACAGGGACCTCGAACAATGAGCAGTTCTTC.

This chain uses TRBV7-3 with TRBJ1-2, with 9 bases fitting TRBD1. The V segment lost 4 bases and the J segment 4 bases; nucleotides outside the gene matches: 10. Germline CDR1 reads SGHTA; CDR2 reads FQGTGA. The CDR3 spans 16 residues. The CDR3 DNA reads TGTGCCAGCAGCTCCAACTCCGGGACAGGGCCCTATGGCTACACCTTC. Its translation: CASSSNSGTGPYGYTF.

This chain uses TRBV20-1 with TRBJ2-1; D perhaps matches TRBD2 (5 bases). CDR3 length: 14 amino acids. The germline V and J ends were trimmed by 3 bases and 8 bases, with 17 bases remaining between them. Germline CDR1 DFQATT, CDR2 SNEGSKA (reference sequence). The chain's CDR3 is CSASGLAGFDEQFF. CDR3 bases: TGCAGTGCTAGTGGCCTAGCAGGTTTCGATGAGCAGTTCTTC.

The chain joins TRBV12-3 or TRBV12-4 to TRBJ1-2, with TRBD1 identical over 10 bases. The CDR3 spans 13 residues. V lost 5 bases and J lost 6; bases outside the gene matches: 3. The CDR3 protein is CASSLTGGDGYTF. CDR3 coding DNA: TGTGCCAGCAGTCTGACAGGGGGCGATGGCTACACCTTC.

V gene TRBV7-2 combines with J gene TRBJ2-7; the D gene is possibly TRBD2 (6 bases). CDR1 and CDR2 (germline): SGHTA, FQGNSA. V gave up 2 bases and J gave up 6 bases, with 14 bases separating them. The CDR3 has 14 residues. In nucleotides, the CDR3 is TGTGCCAGCAGCTTACGGGACTTCAGTAGCGAGCAGTACTTC. Residues: CASSLRDFSSEQYF.

CDR3 sequence reads: CASSLDAGWNEQFF. The CDR3, as DNA: TGTGCCAGCAGCTTGGATGCAGGGTGGAATGAGCAGTTCTTC. The chain is built from TRBV5-8 and TRBJ2-1; possibly TRBD1 for D (5 bases). Trimming cost V 0 bases and J 7 bases, with 11 bases left between them. From germline, CDR1 is SGHTS and CDR2 YDEGEE. The CDR3 totals 14 residues.

The rearrangement uses TRBV10-2 and TRBJ2-2; D unclear. CDR3 size: 12 residues. Per germline, CDR1 WSHSY and CDR2 SAAADI. Trimming removed 0 bases from V and 11 bases from J, with 7 bases in between. CDR3 region: CASSESRLELFF. The DNA of the CDR3 is TGCGCCAGCAGTGAGTCGAGACTCGAGCTGTTTTTT.

This clone was seen only once. This chain uses TRBV25-1 with TRBJ2-2; the match to TRBD1 covers 8 bases. Trimming removed 3 bases from V and 5 bases from J; junction bases left unmatched: 14. The CDR3 is 18 amino acids. CDR1 is MGHDK and CDR2 is SYGVNS in the germline V gene. CDR3 DNA sequence: TGTGCCAGCAGTGATCCAGAGGGACGGCAGGGGGCAACCGGGGAGCTGTTTTTT. Translating it yields CASSDPEGRQGATGELFF. Complete variable domain (other parts from reference TRBV25-1 and TRBJ2-2): EADIYQTPRYLVIGTGKKITLECSQTMGHDKMYWYQQDPGMELHLIHYSYGVNSTEKGDLSSESTVSRIRTEHFPLTLESARPSHTSQYLCASSDPEGRQGATGELFFGEGSRLTVL.

This CDR3 is CASSLVTPGAPLLHF. CDR3 sequence (DNA): TGTGCCAGCAGCTTAGTGACCCCAGGGGCCCCTCTGCTCCACTTT. The chain has TRBV7-2 and TRBJ1-6; D is perhaps TRBD1 (6 bases). The V gene's germline CDR1 is SGHTA and CDR2 FQGNSA. This CDR3 comprises 15 residues. Trimming pared 1 base from V and 16 bases from J, leaving 20 bases between.

The chain has TRBV19 and TRBJ2-3; a possible D gene is TRBD1 (6 bases). CDR1 and CDR2 (germline): LNHDA, SQIVND (reference sequence). With 5 bases removed from V and 3 bases from J, the gap between germline ends came to 15 bases. CDR3 length: 15 amino acids. CDR3 sequence (DNA): TGTGCCAGTAGTCCAGGACAGTGGGAGACAGATACGCAGTATTTT. It encodes CASSPGQWETDTQYF.

The chain is built from TRBV7-3 and TRBJ2-6; D possibly corresponds to TRBD1 (5 bases). CDR1 is SGHTA, CDR2 FQGTGA, per germline. V lost 0 bases and J 1 base, leaving 7 bases between the germline ends. The CDR3 has 16 residues. For the CDR3, the DNA is TGTGCCAGCAGCTTAACGAGACAGTCTGGGGCCAACGTCCTGACTTTC. Translated, it gives CASSLTRQSGANVLTF.

The chain links TRBV27 to TRBJ2-3; 7 bases align to TRBD1. The CDR3 runs 16 residues. The V gene end was trimmed by 2 bases and the J gene end by 1 base; junction bases not matched to a gene: 6. Germline V lookup: CDR1 MNHEY, CDR2 SMNVEV (reference sequence). The CDR3 loop is CASSLSRGLGTDTQYF. For the CDR3, the DNA is TGTGCCAGCAGTTTAAGTAGGGGGCTGGGCACAGATACGCAGTATTTT.

The chain links TRBV11-3 to TRBJ2-1; TRBD2 matches at 8 bases. This CDR3 comprises 14 residues. V shed 5 bases, J shed 5 bases, and the junction held 5 bases outside the gene matches. Germline V gives CDR1 SGHNT, CDR2 YENEEA. The CDR3 DNA reads as TGTGCCAGCAGCCCCGGGACTAGAGACAATGAGCAGTTCTTC. Residues: CASSPGTRDNEQFF.

The chain links TRBV27 to TRBJ2-7; 15 bases align to TRBD2. CDR3 length: 18 amino acids. With V trimmed by 6 bases and J by 4 bases, 13 bases remained unmatched. The germline CDR1 and CDR2 sequences are MNHEY and SMNVEV (reference sequence). The chain's CDR3 is CASSAYGTSGRNRYEQYF. CDR3 nucleotide sequence: TGTGCCAGCAGCGCATACGGGACTAGCGGGAGGAATAGGTACGAGCAGTACTTC.

The CDR3, as DNA: TGTGCCAGCGGACGTTTGGTCAGCGGTAATTCACCCCTCCACTTT. The encoded protein is CASGRLVSGNSPLHF. The V call is TRBV7-2, the J call TRBJ1-6; D gene uncertain. Trimming removed 8 bases from V and 6 bases from J, with 17 bases in between. Germline V gene lookup returns CDR1 SGHTA and CDR2 FQGNSA. The CDR3 has 15 amino acids.

The rearrangement joins TRBV7-6 to TRBJ2-7; tentative D call: TRBD2 (6 bases). The germline V gene has CDR1 SGHVS and CDR2 FNYEAQ. The CDR3 sequence is 14 residues long. V lost 8 bases and J 3 bases, leaving 17 bases between the germline ends. The CDR3 protein is CASCGALPNYEQYF. DNA of the CDR3: TGTGCCAGCTGCGGGGCGCTTCCGAACTACGAGCAGTACTTC.